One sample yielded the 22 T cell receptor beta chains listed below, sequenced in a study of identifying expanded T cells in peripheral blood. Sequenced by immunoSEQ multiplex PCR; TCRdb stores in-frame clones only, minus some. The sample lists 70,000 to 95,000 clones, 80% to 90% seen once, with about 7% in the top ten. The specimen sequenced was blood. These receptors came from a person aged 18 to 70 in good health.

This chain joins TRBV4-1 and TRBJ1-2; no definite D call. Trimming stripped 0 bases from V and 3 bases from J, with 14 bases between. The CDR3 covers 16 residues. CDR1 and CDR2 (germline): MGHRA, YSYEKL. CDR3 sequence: CASSQDRAGRHYGYTF. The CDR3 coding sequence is TGCGCCAGCAGCCAAGATCGGGCAGGCCGTCACTATGGCTACACCTTC.

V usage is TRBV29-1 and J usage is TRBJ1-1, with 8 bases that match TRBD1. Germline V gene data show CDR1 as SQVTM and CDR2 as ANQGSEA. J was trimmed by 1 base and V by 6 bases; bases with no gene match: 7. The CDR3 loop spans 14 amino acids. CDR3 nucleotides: TGCAGCGTCGCCCGGCAGGGGGCGAACACTGAAGCTTTCTTT. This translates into CSVARQGANTEAFF. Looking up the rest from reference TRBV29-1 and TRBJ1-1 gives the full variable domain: SAVISQKPSRDICQRGTSLTIQCQVDSQVTMMFWYRQQPGQSLTLIATANQGSEATYESGFVIDKFPISRPNLTFSTLTVSNMSPEDSSIYLCSVARQGANTEAFFGQGTRLTVV.

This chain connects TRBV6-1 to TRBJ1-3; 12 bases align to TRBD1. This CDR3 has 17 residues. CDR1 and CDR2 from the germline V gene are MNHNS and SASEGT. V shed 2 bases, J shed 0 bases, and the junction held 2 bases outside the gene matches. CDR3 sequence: CASSETGQGASGNTIYF. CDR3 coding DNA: TGTGCCAGCAGTGAAACGGGACAGGGGGCCTCTGGAAACACCATATATTTT.

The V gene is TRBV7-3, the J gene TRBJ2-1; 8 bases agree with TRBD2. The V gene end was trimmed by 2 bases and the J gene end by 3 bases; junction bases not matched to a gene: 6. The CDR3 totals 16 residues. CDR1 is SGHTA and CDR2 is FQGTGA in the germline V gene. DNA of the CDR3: TGTGCCAGCAGCTTATCTGGCGGGGGGATCTACAATGAGCAGTTCTTC. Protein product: CASSLSGGGIYNEQFF. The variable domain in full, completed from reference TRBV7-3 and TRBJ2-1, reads GAGVSQTPSNKVTEKGKYVELRCDPISGHTALYWYRQSLGQGPEFLIYFQGTGAADDSGLPNDRFFAVRPEGSVSTLKIQRTERGDSAVYLCASSLSGGGIYNEQFFGPGTRLTVL.

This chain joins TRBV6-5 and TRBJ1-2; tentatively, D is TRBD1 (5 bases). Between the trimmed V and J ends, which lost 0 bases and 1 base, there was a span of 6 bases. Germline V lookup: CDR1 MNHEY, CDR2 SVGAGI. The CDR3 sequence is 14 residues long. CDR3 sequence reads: CASSYSRVNYGYTF. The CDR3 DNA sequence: TGTGCCAGCAGTTACTCCAGGGTTAACTATGGCTACACCTTC.

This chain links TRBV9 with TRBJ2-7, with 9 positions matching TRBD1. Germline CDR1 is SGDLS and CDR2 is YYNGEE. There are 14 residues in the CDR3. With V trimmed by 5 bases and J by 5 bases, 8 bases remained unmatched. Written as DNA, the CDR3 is TGTGCCAGCAGTGCCGGGACAGGGATACACGAGCAGTACTTC. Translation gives CASSAGTGIHEQYF.

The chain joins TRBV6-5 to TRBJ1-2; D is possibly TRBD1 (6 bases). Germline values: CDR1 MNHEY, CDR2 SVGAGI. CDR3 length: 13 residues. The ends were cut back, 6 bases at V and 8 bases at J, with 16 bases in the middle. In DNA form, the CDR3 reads TGTGCCAGCAGCCTTATCGGGGGCCACGGCTACACCTTC. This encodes CASSLIGGHGYTF.

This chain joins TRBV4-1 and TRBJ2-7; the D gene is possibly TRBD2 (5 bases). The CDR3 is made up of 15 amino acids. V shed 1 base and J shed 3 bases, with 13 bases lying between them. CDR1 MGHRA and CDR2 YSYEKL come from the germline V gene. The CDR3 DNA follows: TGCGCCAGCAGCCAAGGTGAGGGAATTAACTACGAGCAGTACTTC. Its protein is CASSQGEGINYEQYF.

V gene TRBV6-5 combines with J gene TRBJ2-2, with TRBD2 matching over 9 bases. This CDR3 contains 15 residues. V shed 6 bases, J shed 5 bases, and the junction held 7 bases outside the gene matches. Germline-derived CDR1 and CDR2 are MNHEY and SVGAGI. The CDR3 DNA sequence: TGTGCCAGCAGGCGCGGGGGGGCAAGAACCGGGGAGCTGTTTTTT. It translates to CASRRGGARTGELFF.

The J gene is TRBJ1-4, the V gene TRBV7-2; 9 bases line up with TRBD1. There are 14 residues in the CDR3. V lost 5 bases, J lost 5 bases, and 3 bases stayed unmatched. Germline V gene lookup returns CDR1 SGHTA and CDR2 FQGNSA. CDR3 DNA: TGTGCCAGCAGCCCGGACAGGGGAAATGAAAAACTGTTTTTT. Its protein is CASSPDRGNEKLFF.

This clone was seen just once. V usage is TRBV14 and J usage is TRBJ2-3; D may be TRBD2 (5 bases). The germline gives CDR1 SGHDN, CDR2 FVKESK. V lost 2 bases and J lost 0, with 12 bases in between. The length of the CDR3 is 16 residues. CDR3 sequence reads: CASSQLGGRSTDTQYF. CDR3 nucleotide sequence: TGTGCCAGCAGCCAACTTGGCGGGCGTAGCACAGATACGCAGTATTTT.

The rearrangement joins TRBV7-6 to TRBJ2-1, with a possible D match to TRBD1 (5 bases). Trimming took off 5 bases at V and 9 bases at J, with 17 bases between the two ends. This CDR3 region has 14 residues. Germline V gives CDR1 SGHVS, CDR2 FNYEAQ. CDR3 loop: CASSPTPQDPEQFF. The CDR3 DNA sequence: TGTGCCAGCAGCCCAACTCCACAGGACCCTGAGCAGTTCTTC.

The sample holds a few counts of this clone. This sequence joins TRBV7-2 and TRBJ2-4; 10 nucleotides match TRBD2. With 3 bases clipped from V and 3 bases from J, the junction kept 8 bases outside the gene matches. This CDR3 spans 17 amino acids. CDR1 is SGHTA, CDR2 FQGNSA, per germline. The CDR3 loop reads CASSLAGLADRKNIQYF. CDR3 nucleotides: TGTGCCAGCAGCTTGGCCGGACTAGCGGATCGCAAAAACATTCAGTACTTC.

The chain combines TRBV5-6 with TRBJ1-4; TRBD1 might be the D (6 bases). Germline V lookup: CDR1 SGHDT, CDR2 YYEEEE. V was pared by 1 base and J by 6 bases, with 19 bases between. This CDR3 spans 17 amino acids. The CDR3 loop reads CASSLPKLGAADEKLFF. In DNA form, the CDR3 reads TGTGCCAGCAGCTTGCCTAAACTGGGGGCGGCAGATGAAAAACTGTTTTTT.

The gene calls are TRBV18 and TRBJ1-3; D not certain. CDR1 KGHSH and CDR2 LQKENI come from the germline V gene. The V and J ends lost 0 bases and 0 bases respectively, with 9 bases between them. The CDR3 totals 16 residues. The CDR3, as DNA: TGTGCCAGCTCACCACCCCCAGTAGTCTCTGGAAACACCATATATTTT. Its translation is CASSPPPVVSGNTIYF.

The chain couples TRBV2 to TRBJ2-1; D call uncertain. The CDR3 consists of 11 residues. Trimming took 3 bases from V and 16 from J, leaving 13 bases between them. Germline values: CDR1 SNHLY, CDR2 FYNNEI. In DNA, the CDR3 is TGTGCCAGCAGTGATGGCGGCCCTGATTTCTTC. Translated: CASSDGGPDFF.

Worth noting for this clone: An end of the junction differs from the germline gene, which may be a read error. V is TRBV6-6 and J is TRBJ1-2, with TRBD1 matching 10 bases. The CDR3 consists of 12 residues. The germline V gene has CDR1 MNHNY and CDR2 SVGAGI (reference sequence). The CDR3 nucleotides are TGTGCCAGCAGTTACCGCTCCGGGACAGGGGTTTTC. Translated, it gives CASSYRSGTGVF.

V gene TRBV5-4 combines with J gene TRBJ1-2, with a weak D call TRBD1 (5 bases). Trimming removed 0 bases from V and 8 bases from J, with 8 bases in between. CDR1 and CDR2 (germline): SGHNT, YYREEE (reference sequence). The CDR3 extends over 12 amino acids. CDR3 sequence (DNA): TGTGCCAGCAGCTTGGCTGGGGACGGCTACACCTTC. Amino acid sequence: CASSLAGDGYTF.

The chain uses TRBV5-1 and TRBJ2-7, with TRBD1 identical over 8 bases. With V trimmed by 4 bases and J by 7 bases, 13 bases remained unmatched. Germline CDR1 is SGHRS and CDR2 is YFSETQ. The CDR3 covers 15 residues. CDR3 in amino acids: CASSHTDRGLGEQYF. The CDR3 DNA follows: TGCGCCAGCAGCCATACCGACAGGGGTCTAGGGGAGCAGTACTTC. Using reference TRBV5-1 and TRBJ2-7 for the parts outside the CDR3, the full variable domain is KAGVTQTPRYLIKTRGQQVTLSCSPISGHRSVSWYQQTPGQGLQFLFEYFSETQRNKGNFPGRFSGRQFSNSRSEMNVSTLELGDSALYLCASSHTDRGLGEQYFGPGTRLTVT.

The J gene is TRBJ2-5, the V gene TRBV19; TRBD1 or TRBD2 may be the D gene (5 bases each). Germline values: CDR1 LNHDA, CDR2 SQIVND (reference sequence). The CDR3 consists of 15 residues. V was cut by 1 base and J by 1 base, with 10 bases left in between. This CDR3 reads CASSIGIGGQETQYF. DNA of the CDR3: TGTGCCAGTAGTATAGGAATTGGGGGCCAAGAGACCCAGTACTTC.

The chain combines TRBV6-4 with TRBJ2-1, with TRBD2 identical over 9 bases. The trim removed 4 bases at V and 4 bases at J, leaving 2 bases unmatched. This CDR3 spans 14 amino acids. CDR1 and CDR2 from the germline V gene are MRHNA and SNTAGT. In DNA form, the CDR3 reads TGTGCCAGCAGTGTCGCGGGGGGGTACAATGAGCAGTTCTTC. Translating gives CASSVAGGYNEQFF.

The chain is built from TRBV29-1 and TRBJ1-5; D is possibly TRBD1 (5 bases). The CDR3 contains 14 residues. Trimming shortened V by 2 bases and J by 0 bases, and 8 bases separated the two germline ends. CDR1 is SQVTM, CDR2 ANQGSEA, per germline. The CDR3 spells CSVELTDSNQPQHF. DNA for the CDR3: TGCAGCGTTGAACTGACAGATAGCAATCAGCCCCAGCATTTT.